This passage covers 24 T cell receptor beta chains from one sample sequenced in a study of cytomegalovirus exposure and HLA in healthy donors. The study ran its PCR with 60 Vbeta and 13 Jbeta primers. This table comes from immunoSEQ multiplex PCR, and its TCRdb copy is limited to in-frame clones, with some not included. Here the sample spans about 160,000 clones, less than 90% being singletons. The specimen sequenced was PBMCs. Receptors were obtained from a man younger than 35 in good health and CMV-seronegative.

This chain links TRBV5-1 with TRBJ1-6; D is ambiguous. V lost 0 bases to trimming and J lost 2 bases, with 6 bases between them. Germline CDR1 SGHRS, CDR2 YFSETQ. The CDR3 spans 15 residues. CDR3 protein: CASSLEGAYNSPLHF. The CDR3 DNA is TGCGCCAGCAGCTTGGAGGGAGCCTATAATTCACCCCTCCACTTT.

The chain uses TRBV21-1 and TRBJ2-7; TRBD1 was called by the table and not checked on the DNA. TRBV21-1 is labeled a pseudogene. CDR3 length: 14 residues. The CDR3 here is CASSNGQGRARQYF. DNA for the CDR3: TGTGCCAGCAGCAACGGACAGGGGAGGGCTCGGCAGTACTTC.

The CDR3, as DNA: TGTGCCATCAGTGTTGGGACTAGCGGACCCCTCAATGAGCAGTTCTTC. Translation: CAISVGTSGPLNEQFF. The V and J genes are TRBV10-3 and TRBJ2-1; 11 bases are a match to TRBD2. V was pared by 4 bases and J by 6 bases, with 8 bases of the junction left unmatched. CDR1 and CDR2 from the germline V gene are ENHRY and SYGVKD. The length of the CDR3 is 16 residues.

The chain uses TRBV6-6 and TRBJ2-1; TRBD2 matches 8 bases. The V gene's germline CDR1 is MNHNY and CDR2 SVGAGI (reference sequence). Germline trimming cut 11 bases from V and 10 bases from J; bases unmatched to any gene: 13. CDR3 length: 13 residues. CDR3 DNA: TGTGCCTCCGGGAGGGGGGGGGCCATCGAGCAGTTCTTC. This gives the protein CASGRGGAIEQFF.

The chain employs TRBV4-3 and TRBJ2-1; the D gene is possibly TRBD2 (5 bases). CDR3 length: 13 residues. From germline, CDR1 is LGHNA and CDR2 YSLEER. Trimming left V 0 bases short and J 15 bases short, with 15 bases between. In nucleotides, the CDR3 is TGCGCCAGCAGCCAAGAGGTCAGACCCGAGGGGTTCTTC. This codes for CASSQEVRPEGFF.

To note about this clone: A junction end diverges from the germline sequence, so it may reflect a read error. The V and J genes are TRBV7-3 and TRBJ2-5, with 11 bases fitting TRBD2. CDR1 and CDR2 (germline): SGHTA, FQGTGA. This CDR3 contains 15 residues. CDR3 amino acids: CAGSEGLADQETQYF. The CDR3 nucleotides are TGTGCCGGCAGCGAGGGACTAGCGGATCAAGAGACCCAGTACTTC.

The chain has TRBV30 and TRBJ2-1, with 9 bases that match TRBD1. Germline CDR1 and CDR2: GTSNPN and SVGIG (reference sequence). CDR3 length: 15 amino acids. The V gene end was trimmed by 3 bases and the J gene end by 3 bases; junction bases not matched to a gene: 6. CDR3 nucleotide sequence: TGTGCCTGGAGCACCGGGACAGGGAGCTACAATGAGCAGTTCTTC. Amino acids: CAWSTGTGSYNEQFF.

The chain couples TRBV7-9 to TRBJ2-3, with 8 nucleotides matching TRBD1. Germline V gene lookup returns CDR1 SEHNR and CDR2 FQNEAQ (reference sequence). V dropped 7 bases and J dropped 4; count of bases not matched to a gene: 7. The CDR3 is 14 residues long. The CDR3 spells CASTYLQGADTQYF. The DNA for the CDR3 is TGTGCCAGCACCTACCTACAGGGGGCAGATACGCAGTATTTT.

The gene calls are TRBV7-3 and TRBJ2-1; a possible D gene is TRBD1 (6 bases). CDR3 length: 13 residues. The V and J ends lost 5 bases and 5 bases respectively, with 10 bases between them. The V gene's germline CDR1 is SGHTA and CDR2 FQGTGA. CDR3: CASSAGTNNEQFF. Here the CDR3 DNA reads TGTGCCAGCAGCGCCGGGACAAACAATGAGCAGTTCTTC.

The chain uses TRBV7-9 and TRBJ1-1; D perhaps matches TRBD1 (5 bases). Trimming took 5 bases from V and 5 from J, leaving 9 bases between them. The V gene's germline CDR1 is SEHNR and CDR2 FQNEAQ (reference sequence). The CDR3 has 12 amino acids. CDR3 bases: TGTGCCAGCAGCATCGGGGGGACTGAAGCTTTCTTT. This gives the protein CASSIGGTEAFF.

This chain uses TRBV6-4 with TRBJ2-1; the match to TRBD1 covers 7 bases. V shed 2 bases and J 5 bases; nucleotides not matched to a gene: 0. Germline loops: CDR1 MRHNA, CDR2 SNTAGT. The CDR3 covers 13 residues. CDR3 bases: TGTGCCAGCAGTGACAGGGGGCACAATGAGCAGTTCTTC. Amino acids: CASSDRGHNEQFF.

This chain connects TRBV30 to TRBJ2-7, with D unclear. Trimming removed 1 base from V and 5 bases from J, with 9 bases in between. Germline CDR1 GTSNPN, CDR2 SVGIG (reference sequence). This CDR3 has 12 amino acids. CDR3 amino acids: CAWSGMGDEQYF. In DNA form, the CDR3 reads TGTGCCTGGAGTGGCATGGGCGACGAGCAGTACTTC.

This rearrangement joins TRBV4-1 to TRBJ2-2; 8 positions match TRBD2. Per the germline V gene, CDR1 is MGHRA and CDR2 is YSYEKL. V was pared by 4 bases and J by 3 bases, with 7 bases of the junction left unmatched. The CDR3 covers 16 residues. The CDR3 is CASSLLAGVDTGELFF. Written as DNA, the CDR3 is TGCGCCAGCAGCCTGCTAGCGGGTGTGGACACCGGGGAGCTGTTTTTT.

This clone was seen a handful of times. The chain combines TRBV7-3 with TRBJ2-7, with 11 bases aligning to TRBD1. CDR1 SGHTA and CDR2 FQGTGA come from the germline V gene. CDR3 length: 14 residues. V shed 5 bases, J shed 1 base, and the junction held 1 base outside the gene matches. The CDR3 nucleotides are TGTGCCAGCAGCCGGGACAGGGGGTCCTACGAGCAGTACTTC. Translating it yields CASSRDRGSYEQYF.

This chain uses TRBV27 with TRBJ2-1, with 11 positions matching TRBD2. The CDR3 runs to 17 residues. V shed 4 bases and J 4 bases; nucleotides not matched to a gene: 9. Germline V gives CDR1 MNHEY, CDR2 SMNVEV (reference sequence). The CDR3 region has the DNA TGTGCCAGCAGTTCCGGGACTAGCGGTCCTCCTTACAATGAGCAGTTCTTC. Protein sequence: CASSSGTSGPPYNEQFF.

The chain couples TRBV7-9 to TRBJ2-5, with D perhaps TRBD1 (5 bases). The CDR3 covers 14 residues. Trimming cost V 3 bases and J 1 base, with 9 bases left between them. CDR1 SEHNR and CDR2 FQNEAQ come from the germline V gene (reference sequence). Here the CDR3 reads CASSFLDSQETQYF. CDR3 sequence (DNA): TGTGCCAGCAGCTTTTTAGACAGCCAAGAGACCCAGTACTTC.

The V call is TRBV18, the J call TRBJ1-2; 12 bases are shared with TRBD1. CDR3 length: 16 amino acids. Germline V CDR1 and CDR2: KGHSH, LQKENI. With 3 bases clipped from V and 5 bases from J, the junction kept 7 bases outside the gene matches. CDR3 bases: TGTGCCAGCTCACCGGCGCTGGGACAGGGGGCTTATGGCTACACCTTC. Its protein product is CASSPALGQGAYGYTF.

This chain joins TRBV4-1 and TRBJ1-6, with D possibly TRBD1 on 5 matching bases. Deletions cut 4 bases from V and 3 bases from J, with 13 bases between. The CDR3 runs 16 residues. Germline values: CDR1 MGHRA, CDR2 YSYEKL. This CDR3 is CASSPRGGNYNSPLHF. The CDR3 DNA reads TGCGCCAGCAGCCCTCGCGGGGGTAACTATAATTCACCCCTCCACTTT.

The rearrangement links TRBV7-3 to TRBJ2-1; 8 bases are a match to TRBD2. CDR1 and CDR2 from the germline V gene are SGHTA and FQGTGA. This CDR3 comprises 14 residues. The V segment lost 5 bases and the J segment 4 bases; nucleotides outside the gene matches: 4. CDR3 in DNA: TGTGCCAGCAGCAGCAGCGGGGGATACAATGAGCAGTTCTTC. It yields the protein CASSSSGGYNEQFF.

The genes are TRBV5-1 and TRBJ2-3; 8 bases fit TRBD2. CDR3 length: 15 amino acids. Germline CDR1 and CDR2: SGHRS and YFSETQ. V shed 3 bases and J 4 bases; nucleotides not matched to a gene: 7. For the CDR3, the DNA is TGCGCCAGCAGCTCTCCGGGACTAGTGCCAGATACGCAGTATTTT. This sequence encodes CASSSPGLVPDTQYF.

The CDR3 reads CASSPPGATNEKLFF. The CDR3 DNA is TGTGCCAGCAGCCCCCCAGGGGCAACTAATGAAAAACTGTTTTTT. The V and J genes are TRBV28 and TRBJ1-4; TRBD1 might be the D (6 bases). The V gene lost 6 bases and the J gene lost 0 bases, with 11 bases spanning the gap. Per the germline V gene, CDR1 is MDHEN and CDR2 is SYDVKM. This CDR3 region has 15 residues.

J is TRBJ2-2 and V is TRBV7-9; 13 nucleotides align to TRBD2. The germline gives CDR1 SEHNR, CDR2 FQNEAQ (reference sequence). With V trimmed by 1 base and J by 7 bases, 0 bases remained unmatched. The CDR3 consists of 15 residues. The CDR3 here is CASSLGTSGSGELFF. The DNA of the CDR3 is TGTGCCAGCAGCTTAGGGACTAGCGGGAGCGGGGAGCTGTTTTTT.

The rearrangement uses TRBV16 and TRBJ2-5; no reliable D call. Germline V gives CDR1 KGHSY, CDR2 FQNENV. The ends were cut back, 1 base at V and 5 bases at J, with 5 bases in the middle. This CDR3 is 12 amino acids long. CDR3 bases: TGTGCCAGCAGCCAATACTTGGAGACCCAGTACTTC. It is translated as CASSQYLETQYF.

The J gene is TRBJ1-2, the V gene TRBV28; no reliable D call. Trimming removed 4 bases at V and 6 bases at J, with 15 bases between. This CDR3 spans 14 amino acids. The germline V gene encodes CDR1 MDHEN and CDR2 SYDVKM. The CDR3 spells CASSSPVGEDGYTF. CDR3 coding DNA: TGTGCCAGCAGTTCCCCGGTCGGAGAGGATGGCTACACCTTC.